The 8 T cell receptor beta chains presented below share a single source sample, sequenced in a study. TCRdb re-analysed the 5' RACE reads in MiXCR, keeping a single row per CDR3 protein. The sample contains tens of thousands of distinct CDR3 sequences, around 28% of which appear only once. Sequencing input: naive CD4+ T cells sorted from blood. Indicated subset: naive CD4+ T cells, CD4+CD45RA+CD25-. The receptors derive from a female donor with breast cancer.

This clonotype has only one observation. CDR3 DNA sequence: TGTGCCAGCAGCTTCTCCGGGGGGGAGCAGTTCTTC. Protein sequence: CASSFSGGEQFF. The rearrangement links TRBV7-3 to TRBJ2-1; TRBD2 aligns across 7 bases. From germline, CDR1 is SGHTA and CDR2 FQGTGA. J lost 10 bases, V lost 3 bases, and 3 bases had no gene match. The CDR3 runs 12 residues.

This clonotype was found a few times. The chain combines TRBV7-8 with TRBJ2-1; D perhaps matches TRBD1 (5 bases). CDR1 and CDR2 (germline): SGHVS, FQNEAQ. The CDR3 is 15 amino acids. Between the trimmed V and J ends, which lost 3 bases and 1 base, there was a span of 10 bases. In DNA form, the CDR3 reads TGTGCCAGCAGCTTGGGGCCTAAATCCTACAATGAGCAGTTCTTC. It specifies CASSLGPKSYNEQFF.

This clonotype was seen a handful of times. The V call is TRBV12-3 or TRBV12-4, the J call TRBJ2-7; D is perhaps TRBD2 (6 bases). The V end was cut by 1 base, the J end by 4 bases, with 14 bases between. There are 15 residues in the CDR3. CDR3 DNA: TGTGCCAGCAGTTTAGTGCGGGACTCCCAATACGAGCAGTACTTC. Translation: CASSLVRDSQYEQYF.

This clonotype occurred a few times. This sequence joins TRBV7-2 and TRBJ1-2; maybe TRBD1 (6 bases). The V and J ends lost 1 base and 2 bases respectively, with 11 bases between them. The germline CDR1 and CDR2 sequences are SGHTA and FQGNSA. The CDR3 runs 15 residues. The CDR3 coding sequence is TGTGCCAGCAGCTTAGTTTCTGGACAGAACTATGGCTACACCTTC. Its protein product is CASSLVSGQNYGYTF.

This clonotype occurred many times. The chain employs TRBV20-1 and TRBJ1-5; D ambiguous. Trimming stripped 5 bases from V and 2 bases from J, with 13 bases between. Germline V lookup: CDR1 DFQATT, CDR2 SNEGSKA (reference sequence). This CDR3 is 14 amino acids long. The CDR3 region is CSALEPWGNQPQHF. DNA for the CDR3: TGCAGTGCTTTGGAGCCGTGGGGCAATCAGCCCCAGCATTTT.

There are a few counts of this clonotype. The rearrangement joins TRBV7-2 to TRBJ2-1; 9 positions agree with TRBD2. The CDR3 contains 15 residues. Germline loops: CDR1 SGHTA, CDR2 FQGNSA. Losses at the gene ends were 5 bases for V and 4 bases for J; bases not matched to a gene: 6. The CDR3 sequence: CASSPSAGGYNEQFF. The CDR3 nucleotides are TGTGCCAGCAGCCCGTCAGCGGGAGGTTACAATGAGCAGTTCTTC.

The sample holds a few counts of this clonotype. The chain has TRBV9 and TRBJ1-6; perhaps TRBD1 as D (5 bases). Germline-derived CDR1 and CDR2 are SGDLS and YYNGEE. V gave up 4 bases and J gave up 9 bases, with 11 bases separating them. The CDR3 extends over 13 amino acids. CDR3 protein: CASSRGTGSPLHF. CDR3 DNA: TGTGCCAGCAGCAGAGGGACGGGTTCACCCCTCCACTTT.

This clonotype has just a few counts. The chain couples TRBV12-3 or TRBV12-4 to TRBJ2-2; the D call may be TRBD1 or TRBD2 (5 bases each). The CDR3 runs 15 residues. V was trimmed by 2 bases and J by 9 bases, leaving 16 bases between them. The CDR3 loop is CASSLRDGFYRELFF. The CDR3 nucleotides read TGTGCCAGCAGTTTAAGGGACGGGTTTTATCGGGAGCTGTTTTTT.